This T cell receptor beta chain came from a study of shared clonotypes between healthy human individuals. The CDR3 runs to 13 residues. Germline CDR1 and CDR2: MNHEY and SMNVEV (reference sequence). V lost 6 bases to trimming and J lost 2 bases, with 10 bases between them. A note on this clone: Its antigen is undetermined.

The authors loaded roughly 200 ng DNA, 27,000 or so T cell genomes, into sorted-subset replicate PCRs. The data were produced by immunoSEQ multiplex PCR, yet TCRdb's version contains in-frame clones alone and is incomplete. The sample carries around 690,000 clones, 80% to 95% recorded once. Overall study findings and caveats: Memory subsets generally showed lower estimated richness than naive subsets. Even with large depth, rarefaction showed that sorted-subset sequencing was incomplete.

This TCR was recovered from a man aged 18-30 years in good health. Some clones in this sample may be carry-over from other donors' samples. What was sequenced was memory CD8+ T cells from PBMCs. Subset specified: CD45RO+ cells pooled with CCR7-negative TemRA cells. The J gene is TRBJ1-1, the V gene TRBV27; D might be TRBD1 (5 bases). CDR3 sequence reads: CASSSRVNTEAFF. The CDR3 nucleotides are TGTGCCAGCAGCTCCAGGGTTAACACTGAAGCTTTCTTT.